This TCR beta chain came from a study of blood T cell repertoires in COVID-19. Assay: immunoSEQ multiplex PCR; the TCRdb copy retains only in-frame clones and omits some. Of 35,000 to 45,000 clones listed, about 75% are singletons. The CDR3 has 15 residues. Germline trimming cut 0 bases from V and 9 bases from J; bases unmatched to any gene: 7. CDR1 is LGHNA, CDR2 YNFKEQ, per germline. This clonotype was obtained from a man aged 70-80 years with active or convalescent COVID-19. The chain combines TRBV4-2 with TRBJ2-1, with TRBD2 identical over 8 bases. Sequencing used peripheral blood. Here the CDR3 reads CASSQDGGGLVEQFF. CDR3 in DNA: TGTGCCAGCAGCCAAGATGGAGGGGGACTAGTTGAGCAGTTCTTC.